Here is one T cell receptor beta chain with its context. It has no known antigen specificity. No base quality information exists; no much larger clone differs at one position. The sample originates from a study of T cells in Graves' hyperthyroidism and ophthalmopathy (dated by TCRdb to 2018 to 2020). A note on the overall study: Peripheral blood samples were taken at the time of initial diagnosis, prior to any treatment. To identify distinguishing TCR V-J signatures, a discovery cohort of 100 patients was used, comprising approximately 40 with Graves' ophthalmopathy and 57 with stable Graves' hyperthyroidism. Once sampling was done, hyperthyroidism patients were given methimazole at a starting dose of 30 mg daily, whereas ophthalmopathy patients were given high-dose intravenous methylprednisolone. In more than 5 Graves' hyperthyroidism patients, the study also compared T-cell repertoires from thyroid tissue with T-cell repertoires from blood. Prospective prediction of ophthalmopathy was tested in an independent validation cohort consisting of fewer than 20 hyperthyroidism patients and over 15 patients who later progressed to ophthalmopathy. The paper describes TCR Vbeta CDR3 sequencing of 120 to 150 peripheral blood samples, made up of about 41 ophthalmopathy patients, roughly 72 hyperthyroidism patients and 17 progressor patients. The approximately 98 discovery patients were randomly divided into training and test sets at a 7:3 ratio. The research as a whole found: In validation, progression to ophthalmopathy was predicted by the model with nearly 71% sensitivity and about 72% specificity, a median of approximately 6.5 months before onset. Blood samples also contained most of the expanded thyroid clonotypes (frequency above 0.001), which suggests that blood repertoires may reflect thyroid immune responses. Ophthalmopathy was separated from stable hyperthyroidism by a 13 V-J signature model, with approximately 89% sensitivity and 81% to 83% specificity obtained in cross-validation and 80%/75% obtained in testing. No statistical method was used to set the sample size in advance, and investigators knew the group allocation.

The TCR beta CDR3 regions were amplified from RNA transcripts. The TCR CDR3 was subjected to a first round of RT-PCR using the HTBI primer set and the Qiagen OneStep RT-PCR kit. Libraries were constructed in a second round of multiplex PCR, after which size selection and purification were performed. Paired-end sequencing of the libraries was performed with 100 bp reads on an Illumina HiSeq2000. The authors processed their data as follows. SOAPnuke was used to process the raw data, throwing out any read that contained adapters or uncalled bases, had a mean Phred below 15, or lacked an exact constant-primer or identifier match. COPE v1.2.5 was used to merge the high-quality paired reads, and each unique nucleotide sequence was defined as a clonotype. Clonotypes were aligned to IMGT TRBV, TRBD and TRBJ reference segments using MiTCR v1.1. Analysis was restricted to V-J combinations with a frequency above 0.0001, which covered about 99% of repertoires. The TCS score was defined as F50 (clonal expansion) divided by E x V (chaos), with BLOSUM62-based TCRdist calculated between CDR3 peptides within each V-J. Welch's t-statistics and random forest reduced approximately 520 V-J features to under 15, which were used in a naive Bayes classifier (R e1071). TCRdb reprocessed the public reads (quality trimming at Q25 with fastp, clone calling with MiXCR) and kept in-frame beta chains. Each CDR3 protein gets just one entry, which takes the most common genes and DNA from the rows behind it. The V and J calls were determined by TCRdb, not by the authors. This sample holds about 270,000 distinct CDR3 sequences; approximately 23% were observed only once. The ten top clones hold approximately 60% of the sample.

Moderately to severely active disease, a Clinical Activity Score of at least 3, a NOSPECS grade of at least 4, and a duration under 3 months were present in ophthalmopathy patients. Any patient with an uncontrolled infection, another autoimmune disease, pregnancy or lactation was excluded. Diagnoses were based on clinical symptoms, serum thyroxine and TRAb, thyroid ultrasound and orbital computed tomography. Ficoll-Paque density gradient centrifugation was used to isolate PBMCs from about 9 ml of fresh peripheral blood. Total RNA was extracted using Trizol reagent, and RNA quality was assessed on an Agilent 2100 Bioanalyzer. The TCR was taken from a man younger than 40 with Graves' ophthalmopathy. Sequencing used blood.

The CDR3 here reads CASSLRREGAFF. The nucleotide sequence is TGTGCCAGCAGTTTAAGGAGGGAAGGAGCTTTCTTT. This chain is built from TRBV27 and TRBJ1-1, with no D gene named confidently. The CDR3 holds 12 amino acids from the cysteine to the phenylalanine. Solely the CDR3 DNA is kept, with 36 bases framed from the first base. CDR1 and CDR2 were assigned from the germline V gene (reference sequence) as MNHEY and SMNVEV. The V end loses 2 bases and the J end loses 10 bases, and a stretch of 11 bases separates them.